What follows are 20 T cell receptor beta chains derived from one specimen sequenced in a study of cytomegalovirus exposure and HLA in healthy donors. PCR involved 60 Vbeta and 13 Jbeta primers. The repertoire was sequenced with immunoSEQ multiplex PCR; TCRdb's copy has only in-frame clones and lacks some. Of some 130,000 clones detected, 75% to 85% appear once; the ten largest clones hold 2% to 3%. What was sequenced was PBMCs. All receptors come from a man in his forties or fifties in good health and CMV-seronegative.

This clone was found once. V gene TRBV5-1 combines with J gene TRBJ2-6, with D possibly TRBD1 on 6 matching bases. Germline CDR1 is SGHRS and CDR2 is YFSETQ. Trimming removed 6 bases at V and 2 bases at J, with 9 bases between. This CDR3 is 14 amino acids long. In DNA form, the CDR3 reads TGCGCCAGCACTCGGACAGCTGGGGCCAACGTCCTGACTTTC. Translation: CASTRTAGANVLTF.

The CDR3 protein is CSVEDGRGWETQYF. The CDR3 DNA follows: TGCAGCGTTGAAGATGGAAGAGGGTGGGAGACCCAGTACTTC. The J gene is TRBJ2-5, the V gene TRBV29-1, with D maybe TRBD2 (5 bases). The CDR3 spans 14 residues. V was clipped by 0 bases and J by 5 bases, with 13 bases between them. Germline CDR1 SQVTM, CDR2 ANQGSEA.

The CDR3 nucleotides are TGCGCCAGCAGCCTCGTTCCCTCAACCACAGCCCTCTATGGCTACACCTTC. Its translation is CASSLVPSTTALYGYTF. V is TRBV4-1 and J is TRBJ1-2; D ambiguous. In germline, CDR1 is MGHRA, CDR2 YSYEKL. This CDR3 is 17 amino acids long. V was clipped by 4 bases and J by 4 bases, with 22 bases between them.

The CDR3 sequence is CASSDNSGGIYNEQFF. The CDR3 nucleotides are TGTGCCAGCAGTGATAATAGCGGGGGGATCTACAATGAGCAGTTCTTC. This chain links TRBV6-1 with TRBJ2-1; the match to TRBD2 covers 10 bases. V trimming: 3 bases; J trimming: 3 bases; junction bases outside the gene matches: 5. CDR3 length: 16 amino acids. Germline V gene lookup returns CDR1 MNHNS and CDR2 SASEGT.

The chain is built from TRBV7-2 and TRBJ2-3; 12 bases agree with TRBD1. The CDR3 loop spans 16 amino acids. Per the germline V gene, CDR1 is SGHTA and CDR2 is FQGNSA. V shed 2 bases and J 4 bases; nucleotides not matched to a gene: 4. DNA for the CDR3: TGTGCCAGCAGCTTACCGGGACAGGGGGCTGCAGATACGCAGTATTTT. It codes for CASSLPGQGAADTQYF.

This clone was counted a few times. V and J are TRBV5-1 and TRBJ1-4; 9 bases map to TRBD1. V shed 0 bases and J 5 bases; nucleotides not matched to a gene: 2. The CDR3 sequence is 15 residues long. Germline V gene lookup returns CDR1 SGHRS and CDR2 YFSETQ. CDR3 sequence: CASSLAGTGNEKLFF. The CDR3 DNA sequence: TGCGCCAGCAGCTTGGCGGGGACAGGGAATGAAAAACTGTTTTTT.

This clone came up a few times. This CDR3 is CASSYSRGNYGYTF. The CDR3 region has the DNA TGTGCCAGCAGTTACTCACGGGGTAACTATGGCTACACCTTC. V gene TRBV6-6 combines with J gene TRBJ1-2; D call uncertain. Germline V lookup: CDR1 MNHNY, CDR2 SVGAGI (reference sequence). V lost 0 bases and J lost 1, with 6 bases in between. The length of the CDR3 is 14 residues.

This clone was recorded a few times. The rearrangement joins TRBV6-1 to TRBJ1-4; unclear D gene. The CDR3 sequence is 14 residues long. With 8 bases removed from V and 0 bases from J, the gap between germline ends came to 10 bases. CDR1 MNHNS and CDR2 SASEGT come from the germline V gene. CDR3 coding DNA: TGTGCCAGCGGGGAGGGTCCAACTAATGAAAAACTGTTTTTT. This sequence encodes CASGEGPTNEKLFF.

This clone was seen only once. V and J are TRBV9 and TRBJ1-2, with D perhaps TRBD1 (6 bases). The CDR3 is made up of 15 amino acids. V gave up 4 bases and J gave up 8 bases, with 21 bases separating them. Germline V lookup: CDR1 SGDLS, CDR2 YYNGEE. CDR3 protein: CASSPTGQSIDGYTF. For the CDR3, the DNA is TGTGCCAGCAGCCCAACAGGACAGTCGATAGACGGCTACACCTTC.

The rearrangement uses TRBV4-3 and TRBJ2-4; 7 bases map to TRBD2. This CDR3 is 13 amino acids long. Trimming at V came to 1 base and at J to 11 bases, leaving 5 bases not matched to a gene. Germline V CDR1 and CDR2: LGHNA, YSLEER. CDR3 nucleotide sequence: TGCGCCAGCAGCCAAGGAGGAACTAGCGTTCAGTACTTC. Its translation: CASSQGGTSVQYF.

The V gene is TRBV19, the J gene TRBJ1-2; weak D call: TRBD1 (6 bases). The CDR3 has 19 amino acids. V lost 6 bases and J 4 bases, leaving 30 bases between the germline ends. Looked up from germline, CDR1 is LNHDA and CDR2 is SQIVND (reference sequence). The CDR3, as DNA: TGTGCCAGTAGCTCGCGGGGGGCGCGGGGGCCAACGGCGGGCTATGGCTACACCTTC. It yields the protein CASSSRGARGPTAGYGYTF.

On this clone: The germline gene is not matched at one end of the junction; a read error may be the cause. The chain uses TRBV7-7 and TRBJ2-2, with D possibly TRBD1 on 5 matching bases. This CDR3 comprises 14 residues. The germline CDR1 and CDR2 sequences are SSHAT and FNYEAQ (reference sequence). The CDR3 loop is CASSPSLGAGELFF. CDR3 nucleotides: TGTGCTAGCAGCCCCTCGTTAGGGGCCGGGGAGCTGTTTTTT.

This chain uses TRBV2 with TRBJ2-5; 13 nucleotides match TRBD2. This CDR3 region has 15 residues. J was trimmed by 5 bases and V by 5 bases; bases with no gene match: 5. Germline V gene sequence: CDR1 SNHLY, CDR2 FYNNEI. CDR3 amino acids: CASSTGTSGAETQYF. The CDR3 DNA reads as TGTGCCAGCAGTACCGGGACTAGCGGGGCTGAGACCCAGTACTTC.

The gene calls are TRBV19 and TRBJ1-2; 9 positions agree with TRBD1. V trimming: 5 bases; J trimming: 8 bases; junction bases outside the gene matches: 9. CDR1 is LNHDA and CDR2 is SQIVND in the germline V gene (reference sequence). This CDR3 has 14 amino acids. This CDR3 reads CASSPNDRGFGYTF. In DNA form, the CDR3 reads TGTGCCAGTAGTCCAAACGACAGGGGGTTCGGCTACACCTTC.

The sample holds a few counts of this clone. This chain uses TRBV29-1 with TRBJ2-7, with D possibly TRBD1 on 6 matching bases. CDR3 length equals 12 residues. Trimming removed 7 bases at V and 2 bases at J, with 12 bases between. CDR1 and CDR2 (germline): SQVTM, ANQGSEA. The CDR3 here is CSAAGVTYEQYF. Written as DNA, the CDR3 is TGCAGCGCGGCAGGGGTGACCTACGAGCAGTACTTC.

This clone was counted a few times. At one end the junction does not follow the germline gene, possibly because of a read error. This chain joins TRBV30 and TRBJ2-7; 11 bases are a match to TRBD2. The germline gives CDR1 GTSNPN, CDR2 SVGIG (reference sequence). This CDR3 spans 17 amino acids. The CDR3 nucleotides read TGTGCCTGGAGTGTACAGCGGCTAGCGGGGGGCTCCTCCGAGCAGTACTTC. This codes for CAWSVQRLAGGSSEQYF.

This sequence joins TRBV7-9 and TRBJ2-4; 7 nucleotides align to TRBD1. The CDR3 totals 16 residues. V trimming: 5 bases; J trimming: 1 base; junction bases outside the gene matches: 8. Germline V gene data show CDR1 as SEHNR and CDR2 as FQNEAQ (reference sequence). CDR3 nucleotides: TGTGCCAGCAGCACCCGACAGGGTGAGGCCAAAAACATTCAGTACTTC. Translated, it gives CASSTRQGEAKNIQYF.

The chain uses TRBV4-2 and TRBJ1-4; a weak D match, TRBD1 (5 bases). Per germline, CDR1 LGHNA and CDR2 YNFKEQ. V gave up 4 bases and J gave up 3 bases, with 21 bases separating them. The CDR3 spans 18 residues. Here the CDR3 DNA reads TGTGCCAGCAGCCTCACAAGCATAGGCCAAGGGGCTAATGAAAAACTGTTTTTT. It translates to CASSLTSIGQGANEKLFF.

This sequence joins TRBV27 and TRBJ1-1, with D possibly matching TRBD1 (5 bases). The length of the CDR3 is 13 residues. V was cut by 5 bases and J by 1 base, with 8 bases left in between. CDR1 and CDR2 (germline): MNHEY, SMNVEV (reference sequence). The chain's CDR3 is CASSTTGNTEAFF. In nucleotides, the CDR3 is TGTGCCAGCAGTACCACAGGGAACACTGAAGCTTTCTTT.

CDR3 sequence reads: CASRRTSSTDTQYF. The CDR3 DNA follows: TGTGCCAGCAGACGTACATCTAGCACAGATACGCAGTATTTT. The rearrangement links TRBV7-3 to TRBJ2-3; no reliable D call. Germline-derived CDR1 and CDR2 are SGHTA and FQGTGA. Deletions cut 6 bases from V and 0 bases from J, with 10 bases between. This CDR3 is 14 amino acids long.